One sample yielded the 27 T cell receptor beta chains listed below, sequenced in a study of CD8+ T cells in alopecia areata. It was cDNA, reverse transcribed from extracted RNA, that served as the sequencing template. Sequencing used immunoSEQ multiplex PCR; TCRdb keeps in-frame clones, though not all of them. Among 90,000 to 130,000 clones listed, 59% were seen once. Sequencing input: CD8+ T cells sorted from blood. All receptors come from a human donor in good health.

In this sample, this clone turned up a few times. The chain has TRBV7-9 and TRBJ1-6, with D maybe TRBD1 (5 bases). Germline V lookup: CDR1 SEHNR, CDR2 FQNEAQ (reference sequence). Trimming shortened V by 4 bases and J by 6 bases, and 13 bases separated the two germline ends. This CDR3 is 15 amino acids long. Here the CDR3 DNA reads TGTGCCAGCAGCTCGGACCAGGGCGTTAATTCACCCCTCCACTTT. Translation: CASSSDQGVNSPLHF.

The genes are TRBV7-9 and TRBJ2-7, with TRBD2 matching over 8 bases. Trimming at V came to 6 bases and at J to 0 bases, leaving 4 bases not matched to a gene. Germline loops: CDR1 SEHNR, CDR2 FQNEAQ (reference sequence). The length of the CDR3 is 14 residues. This CDR3 is CASSPGLGSYEQYF. The CDR3 bases are TGTGCCAGCAGTCCGGGACTAGGCTCCTACGAGCAGTACTTC. The full variable domain, its missing parts supplied by reference TRBV7-9 and TRBJ2-7, is DTGVSQNPRHKITKRGQNVTFRCDPISEHNRLYWYRQTLGQGPEFLTYFQNEAQLEKSRLLSDRFSAERPKGSFSTLEIQRTEQGDSAMYLCASSPGLGSYEQYFGPGTRLTVT.

The chain is built from TRBV7-6 and TRBJ1-1; TRBD1 is a possible D gene (5 bases). Germline values: CDR1 SGHVS, CDR2 FNYEAQ. With 2 bases removed from V and 2 bases from J, the gap between germline ends came to 15 bases. This CDR3 is 16 amino acids long. CDR3 coding DNA: TGTGCCAGCAGCTTAAGTTCTGGGACGGCAAACACTGAAGCTTTCTTT. It yields the protein CASSLSSGTANTEAFF.

The V gene is TRBV5-1, the J gene TRBJ2-3; TRBD1 matches 8 bases. Trimming at V came to 4 bases and at J to 3 bases, leaving 10 bases not matched to a gene. CDR3 length: 16 amino acids. The germline V gene has CDR1 SGHRS and CDR2 YFSETQ. The CDR3, as DNA: TGCGCCAGCAGCCCTATTCAGGGGGCAGCAACAGATACGCAGTATTTT. As protein: CASSPIQGAATDTQYF.

The V and J genes are TRBV28 and TRBJ2-7; TRBD1 matches at 8 bases. The CDR3 is 15 amino acids. The germline V gene encodes CDR1 MDHEN and CDR2 SYDVKM. J lost 0 bases, V lost 5 bases, and 6 bases had no gene match. The CDR3 reads CASSVTGGSSYEQYF. The DNA of the CDR3 is TGTGCCAGCAGTGTAACAGGGGGGTCCTCCTACGAGCAGTACTTC.

This sequence joins TRBV19 and TRBJ2-7; no clear D. Germline CDR1 and CDR2: LNHDA and SQIVND (reference sequence). This CDR3 has 14 residues. Trimming removed 3 bases at V and 0 bases at J, with 9 bases between. CDR3 in amino acids: CASSIGGSSYEQYF. In nucleotides, the CDR3 is TGTGCCAGTAGTATTGGCGGTAGCTCCTACGAGCAGTACTTC.

V is TRBV14 and J is TRBJ2-1, with 7 positions matching TRBD1. Germline-derived CDR1 and CDR2 are SGHDN and FVKESK. This CDR3 spans 16 amino acids. With 3 bases clipped from V and 3 bases from J, the junction kept 8 bases outside the gene matches. CDR3 bases: TGTGCCAGCAGCCAGGAACAGGGGTTTGTCTACAATGAGCAGTTCTTC. This encodes CASSQEQGFVYNEQFF.

This clone was observed a few times. This rearrangement joins TRBV27 to TRBJ1-5, with 8 bases aligning to TRBD1. The CDR3 covers 15 residues. CDR1 is MNHEY and CDR2 is SMNVEV in the germline V gene (reference sequence). The V and J ends lost 2 bases and 5 bases, in that order; junction bases with no gene match: 5. The CDR3 coding sequence is TGTGCCAGCAGTTTAAGCAGGGGGCGGCATCAGCCCCAGCATTTT. Translated, it gives CASSLSRGRHQPQHF.

This clone has a handful of counts. This chain joins TRBV7-9 and TRBJ1-2, with D maybe TRBD1 (6 bases). Trimming shortened V by 7 bases and J by 3 bases, and 21 bases separated the two germline ends. Germline-derived CDR1 and CDR2 are SEHNR and FQNEAQ (reference sequence). The CDR3 loop spans 16 amino acids. In DNA form, the CDR3 reads TGTGCCAGCATTGGGGGCCGGGGGCAAGATTACTATGGCTACACCTTC. This encodes CASIGGRGQDYYGYTF.

This clone showed up just a few times. This rearrangement joins TRBV27 to TRBJ1-6; tentatively, D is TRBD1 (5 bases). There are 15 residues in the CDR3. The germline V gene has CDR1 MNHEY and CDR2 SMNVEV (reference sequence). The V gene lost 7 bases and the J gene lost 7 bases, with 17 bases spanning the gap. The CDR3 loop reads CASTRGTSPNSPLHF. The CDR3 nucleotides read TGTGCCAGCACTCGGGGGACCAGCCCCAATTCACCCCTCCACTTT.

V usage is TRBV9 and J usage is TRBJ2-1, with 10 bases aligning to TRBD2. V shed 0 bases, J shed 8 bases, and the junction held 5 bases outside the gene matches. The CDR3 runs to 15 residues. Germline V gives CDR1 SGDLS, CDR2 YYNGEE. DNA for the CDR3: TGTGCCAGCAGCGTAGGGACTAGCGGCTGGGATGAGCAGTTCTTC. Translated, it gives CASSVGTSGWDEQFF.

The sample holds a few counts of this clone. This chain connects TRBV7-8 to TRBJ2-5, with D maybe TRBD1 (6 bases). Germline V gives CDR1 SGHVS, CDR2 FQNEAQ. Trimming shortened V by 1 base and J by 5 bases, and 20 bases separated the two germline ends. This CDR3 spans 17 amino acids. CDR3 amino acids: CASSLGPSTGFGETQYF. CDR3 coding DNA: TGTGCCAGCAGCTTAGGCCCCTCAACAGGGTTCGGGGAGACCCAGTACTTC.

The chain employs TRBV28 and TRBJ2-2; the D is unclear. CDR3 size: 11 residues. The V gene's germline CDR1 is MDHEN and CDR2 SYDVKM. The V end was cut by 6 bases, the J end by 9 bases, with 8 bases between. This CDR3 reads CASSIFRELFF. CDR3 bases: TGTGCCAGCAGCATCTTCCGGGAGCTGTTTTTT.

This chain uses TRBV25-1 with TRBJ2-5; D might be TRBD1 (6 bases). CDR3 size: 17 residues. The germline CDR1 and CDR2 sequences are MGHDK and SYGVNS. Trimming took off 1 base at V and 2 bases at J, with 17 bases between the two ends. CDR3 protein: CASSESHRVGDQETQYF. Here the CDR3 DNA reads TGTGCCAGCAGTGAATCCCACAGGGTGGGAGATCAAGAGACCCAGTACTTC.

This sequence joins TRBV4-3 and TRBJ2-5; either TRBD1 or TRBD2 may fit D (5 bases each). The CDR3 runs to 15 residues. CDR1 LGHNA and CDR2 YSLEER come from the germline V gene. The ends were cut back, 1 base at V and 1 base at J, with 10 bases in the middle. The CDR3 DNA sequence: TGCGCCAGCAGCCAAGGTTGGGGGAGCCAAGAGACCCAGTACTTC. Amino acids: CASSQGWGSQETQYF.

The V gene is TRBV30, the J gene TRBJ2-7; the D is unclear. V gave up 0 bases and J gave up 3 bases, with 9 bases separating them. The CDR3 contains 13 residues. Germline CDR1 GTSNPN, CDR2 SVGIG (reference sequence). The CDR3 is CAWSVPPFYEQYF. The CDR3 DNA follows: TGTGCCTGGAGTGTACCTCCCTTCTACGAGCAGTACTTC.

The rearrangement joins TRBV5-4 to TRBJ2-1, with D perhaps TRBD1 (6 bases). Trimming took 4 bases from V and 0 from J, leaving 14 bases between them. Per germline, CDR1 SGHNT and CDR2 YYREEE (reference sequence). There are 16 residues in the CDR3. CDR3 nucleotide sequence: TGTGCCAGCAGCGGAATGGACAGCCGCTCCTACAATGAGCAGTTCTTC. Its translation is CASSGMDSRSYNEQFF.

CDR3 in DNA: TGTGCCAGCAGCTTAGGGACTAGCGGGGTCTACGAGCAGTACTTC. Its protein product is CASSLGTSGVYEQYF. The chain employs TRBV7-9 and TRBJ2-7; 12 bases map to TRBD2. Trimming cost V 1 base and J 3 bases; bases outside gene matches: 1. Looked up from germline, CDR1 is SEHNR and CDR2 is FQNEAQ (reference sequence). The CDR3 loop spans 15 amino acids.

Only one count was recorded for this clone. Here the CDR3 DNA reads TGTGCCAGCAGTTACTTAGACGAGCAGTACTTC. Translating it yields CASSYLDEQYF. This chain uses TRBV6-5 with TRBJ2-7; D is unresolved. The CDR3 has 11 residues. The germline V gene has CDR1 MNHEY and CDR2 SVGAGI. Trimming took off 1 base at V and 5 bases at J, with 3 bases between the two ends.

The chain employs TRBV29-1 and TRBJ2-1, with D possibly TRBD2 on 5 matching bases. This CDR3 region has 13 residues. The germline CDR1 and CDR2 sequences are SQVTM and ANQGSEA. Trimming took 6 bases from V and 5 from J, leaving 14 bases between them. CDR3 bases: TGCAGCGTATATCCCGGGGAAAACAATGAGCAGTTCTTC. It codes for CSVYPGENNEQFF.

In this sample, this clone turned up once. The same CDR3 arises from other DNA sequences in this sample as well. The gene calls are TRBV15 and TRBJ2-7; the D gene could be TRBD1 or TRBD2 (5 bases each). From germline, CDR1 is LNHNV and CDR2 YYDKDF (reference sequence). CDR3 length: 12 residues. V lost 3 bases, J lost 4 bases, and 7 bases lay in between. The CDR3 loop is CATSRGDYEQYF. The CDR3 DNA is TGTGCCACCAGCAGGGGGGATTACGAGCAGTACTTC.

The chain combines TRBV5-6 with TRBJ2-5, with 9 bases fitting TRBD1. J gave up 4 bases and V 4 bases, and 14 bases lay outside the gene matches. This CDR3 comprises 17 residues. Germline V gene sequence: CDR1 SGHDT, CDR2 YYEEEE. CDR3 DNA: TGTGCCAGCAGCCAAGATGGTATGGGACAGGGTGGAGAGACCCAGTACTTC. It is translated as CASSQDGMGQGGETQYF.

The chain joins TRBV29-1 to TRBJ2-1; D perhaps matches TRBD1 (6 bases). The V end was cut by 6 bases, the J end by 5 bases, with 17 bases between. This CDR3 region has 14 residues. CDR1 and CDR2 (germline): SQVTM, ANQGSEA. The CDR3 bases are TGCAGCGTCAACCGGGACATAAAAAACAATGAGCAGTTCTTC. Residues: CSVNRDIKNNEQFF.

Only a few counts were recorded for this clone. V and J are TRBV28 and TRBJ1-1; no firm D call. This CDR3 is built from 14 residues. Trimming shortened V by 3 bases and J by 0 bases, and 8 bases separated the two germline ends. Germline lookup yields CDR1 MDHEN and CDR2 SYDVKM. The CDR3 is CASSFEGLNTEAFF. For the CDR3, the DNA is TGTGCCAGCAGTTTCGAGGGATTGAACACTGAAGCTTTCTTT.

This clone turned up a few times. The CDR3, as DNA: TGTGCCAGCAGTGTTACAGTTTTAACCTACGAGCAGTACTTC. Translated, it gives CASSVTVLTYEQYF. The V gene is TRBV6-1, the J gene TRBJ2-7; D not resolved. The CDR3 contains 14 residues. Trimming pared 4 bases from V and 2 bases from J, leaving 12 bases between. Germline CDR1 and CDR2: MNHNS and SASEGT.

The chain carries TRBV30 and TRBJ2-3; D perhaps matches TRBD2 (6 bases). The CDR3 is made up of 13 amino acids. The V gene's germline CDR1 is GTSNPN and CDR2 SVGIG (reference sequence). The ends were cut back, 2 bases at V and 3 bases at J, with 9 bases in the middle. The CDR3 bases are TGTGCCTGGAGTCTTAGCGGTACAGATACGCAGTATTTT. Its protein product is CAWSLSGTDTQYF.

This clone occurred once. This chain links TRBV15 with TRBJ1-1; D is undetermined. The ends were cut back, 5 bases at V and 4 bases at J, with 14 bases in the middle. Germline loops: CDR1 LNHNV, CDR2 YYDKDF (reference sequence). CDR3 size: 14 residues. Written as DNA, the CDR3 is TGTGCCACCAGCTTGGACCTGGCGGGCACTGAAGCTTTCTTT. Its protein is CATSLDLAGTEAFF.